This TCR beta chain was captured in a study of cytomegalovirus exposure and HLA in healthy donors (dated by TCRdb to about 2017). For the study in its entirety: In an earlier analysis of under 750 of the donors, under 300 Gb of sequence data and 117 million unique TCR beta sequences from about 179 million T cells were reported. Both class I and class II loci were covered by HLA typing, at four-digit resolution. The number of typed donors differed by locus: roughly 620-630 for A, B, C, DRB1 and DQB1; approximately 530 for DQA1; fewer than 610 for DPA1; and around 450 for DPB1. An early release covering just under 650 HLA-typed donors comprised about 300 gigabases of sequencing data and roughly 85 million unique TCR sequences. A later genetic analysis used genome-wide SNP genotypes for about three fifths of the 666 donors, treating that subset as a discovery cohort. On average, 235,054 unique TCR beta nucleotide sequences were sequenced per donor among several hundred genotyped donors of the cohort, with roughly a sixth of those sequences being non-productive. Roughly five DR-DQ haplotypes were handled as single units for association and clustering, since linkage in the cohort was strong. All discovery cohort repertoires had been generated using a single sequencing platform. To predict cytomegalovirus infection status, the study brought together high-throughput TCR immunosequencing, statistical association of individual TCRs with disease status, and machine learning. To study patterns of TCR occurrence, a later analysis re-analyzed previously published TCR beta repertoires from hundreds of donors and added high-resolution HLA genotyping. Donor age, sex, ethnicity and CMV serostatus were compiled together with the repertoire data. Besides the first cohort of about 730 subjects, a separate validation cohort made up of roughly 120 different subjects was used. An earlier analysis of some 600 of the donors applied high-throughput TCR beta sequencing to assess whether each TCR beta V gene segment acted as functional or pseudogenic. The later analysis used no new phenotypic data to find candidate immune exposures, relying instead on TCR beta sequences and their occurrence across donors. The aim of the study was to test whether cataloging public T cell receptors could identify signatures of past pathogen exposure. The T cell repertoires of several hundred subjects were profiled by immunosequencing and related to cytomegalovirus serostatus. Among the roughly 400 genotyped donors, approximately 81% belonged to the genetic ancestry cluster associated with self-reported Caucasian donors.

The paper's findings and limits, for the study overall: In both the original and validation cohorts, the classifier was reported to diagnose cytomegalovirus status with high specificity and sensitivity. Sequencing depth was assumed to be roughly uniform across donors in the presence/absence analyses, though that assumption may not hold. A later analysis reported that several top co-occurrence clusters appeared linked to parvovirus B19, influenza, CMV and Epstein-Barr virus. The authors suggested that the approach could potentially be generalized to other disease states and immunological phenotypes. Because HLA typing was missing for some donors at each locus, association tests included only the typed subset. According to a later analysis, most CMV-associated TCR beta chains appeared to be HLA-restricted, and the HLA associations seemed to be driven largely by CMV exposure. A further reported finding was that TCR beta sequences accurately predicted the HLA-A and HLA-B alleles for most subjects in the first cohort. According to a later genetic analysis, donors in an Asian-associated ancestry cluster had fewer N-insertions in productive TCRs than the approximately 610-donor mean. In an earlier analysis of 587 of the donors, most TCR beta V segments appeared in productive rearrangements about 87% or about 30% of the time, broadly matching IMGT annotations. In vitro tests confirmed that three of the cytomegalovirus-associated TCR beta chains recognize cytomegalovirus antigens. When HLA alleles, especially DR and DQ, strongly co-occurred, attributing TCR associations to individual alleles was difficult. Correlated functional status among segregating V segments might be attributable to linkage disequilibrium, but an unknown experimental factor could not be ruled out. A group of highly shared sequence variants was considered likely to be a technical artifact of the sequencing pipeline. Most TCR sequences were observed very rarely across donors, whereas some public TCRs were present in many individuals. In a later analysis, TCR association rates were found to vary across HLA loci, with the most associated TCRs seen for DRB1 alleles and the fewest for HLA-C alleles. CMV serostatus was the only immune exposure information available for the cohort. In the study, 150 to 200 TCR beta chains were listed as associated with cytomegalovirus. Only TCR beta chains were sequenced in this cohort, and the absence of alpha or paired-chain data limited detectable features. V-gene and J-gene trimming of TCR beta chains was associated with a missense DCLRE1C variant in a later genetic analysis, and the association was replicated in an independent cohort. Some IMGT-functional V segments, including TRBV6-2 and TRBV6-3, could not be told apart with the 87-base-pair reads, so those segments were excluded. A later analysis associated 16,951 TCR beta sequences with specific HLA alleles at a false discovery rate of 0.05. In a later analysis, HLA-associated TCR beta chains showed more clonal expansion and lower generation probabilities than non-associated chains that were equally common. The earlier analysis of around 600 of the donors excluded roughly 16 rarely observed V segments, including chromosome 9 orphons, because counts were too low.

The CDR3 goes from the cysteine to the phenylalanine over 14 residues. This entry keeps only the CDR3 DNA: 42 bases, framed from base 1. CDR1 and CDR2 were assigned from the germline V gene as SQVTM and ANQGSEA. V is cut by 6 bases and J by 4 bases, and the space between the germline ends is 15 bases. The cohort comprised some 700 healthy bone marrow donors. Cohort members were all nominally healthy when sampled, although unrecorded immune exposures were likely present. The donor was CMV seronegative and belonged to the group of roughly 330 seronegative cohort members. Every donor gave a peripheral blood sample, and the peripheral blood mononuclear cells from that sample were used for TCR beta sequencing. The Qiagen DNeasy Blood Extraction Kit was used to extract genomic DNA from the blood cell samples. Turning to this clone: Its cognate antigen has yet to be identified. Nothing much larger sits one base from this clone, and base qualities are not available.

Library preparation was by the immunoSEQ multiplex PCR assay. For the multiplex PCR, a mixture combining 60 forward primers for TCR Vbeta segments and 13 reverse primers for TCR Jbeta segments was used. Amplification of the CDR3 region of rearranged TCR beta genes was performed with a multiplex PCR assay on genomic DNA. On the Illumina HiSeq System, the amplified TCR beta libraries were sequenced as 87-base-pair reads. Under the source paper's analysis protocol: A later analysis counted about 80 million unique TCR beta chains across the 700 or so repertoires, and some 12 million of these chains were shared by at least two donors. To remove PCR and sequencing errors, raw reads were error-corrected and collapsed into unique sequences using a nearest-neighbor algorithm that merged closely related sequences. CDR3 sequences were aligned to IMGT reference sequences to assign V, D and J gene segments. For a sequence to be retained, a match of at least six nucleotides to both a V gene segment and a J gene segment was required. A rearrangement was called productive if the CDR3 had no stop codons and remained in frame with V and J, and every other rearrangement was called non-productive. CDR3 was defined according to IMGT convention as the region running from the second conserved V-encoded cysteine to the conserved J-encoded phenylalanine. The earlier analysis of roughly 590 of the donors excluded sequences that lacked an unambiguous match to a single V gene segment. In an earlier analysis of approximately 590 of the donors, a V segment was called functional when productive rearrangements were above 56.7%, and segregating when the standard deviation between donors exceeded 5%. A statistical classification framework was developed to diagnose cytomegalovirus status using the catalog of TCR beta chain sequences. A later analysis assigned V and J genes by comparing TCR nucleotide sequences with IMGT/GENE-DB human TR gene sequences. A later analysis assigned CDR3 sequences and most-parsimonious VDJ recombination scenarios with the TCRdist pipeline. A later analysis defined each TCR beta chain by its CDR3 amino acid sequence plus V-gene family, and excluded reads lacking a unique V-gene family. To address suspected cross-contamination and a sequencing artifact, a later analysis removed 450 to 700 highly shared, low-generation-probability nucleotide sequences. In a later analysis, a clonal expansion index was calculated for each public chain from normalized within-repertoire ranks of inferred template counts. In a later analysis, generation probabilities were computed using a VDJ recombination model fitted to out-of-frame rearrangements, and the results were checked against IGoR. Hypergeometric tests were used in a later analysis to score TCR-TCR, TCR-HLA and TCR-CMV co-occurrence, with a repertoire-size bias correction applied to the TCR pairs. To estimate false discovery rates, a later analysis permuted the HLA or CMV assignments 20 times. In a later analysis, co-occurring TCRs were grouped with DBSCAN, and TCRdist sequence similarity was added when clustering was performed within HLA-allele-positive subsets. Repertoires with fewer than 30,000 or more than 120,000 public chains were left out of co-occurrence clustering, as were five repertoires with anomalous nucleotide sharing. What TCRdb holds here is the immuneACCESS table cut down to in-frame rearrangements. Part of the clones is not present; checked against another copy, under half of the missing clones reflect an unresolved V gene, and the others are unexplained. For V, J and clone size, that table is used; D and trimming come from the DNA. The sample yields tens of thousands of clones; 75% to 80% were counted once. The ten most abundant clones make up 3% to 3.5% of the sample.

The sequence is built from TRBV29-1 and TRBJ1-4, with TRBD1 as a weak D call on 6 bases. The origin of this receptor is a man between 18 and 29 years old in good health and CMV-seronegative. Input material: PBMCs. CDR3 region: CSVDTGINNEKLFF. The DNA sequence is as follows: TGCAGCGTGGACACAGGGATAAATAATGAAAAACTGTTTTTT.